This entry describes one T cell receptor beta chain. Its matching antigen is unknown. Preparing the TCRbeta library involved the use of unique molecular identifiers. TCRdb reprocessed the PCR reads with MiXCR, giving one entry per CDR3 protein. The table includes approximately 210,000 distinct CDR3 sequences, approximately 17% detected once. The V and J ends lost 4 bases and 6 bases, in that order; junction bases with no gene match: 12. The CDR3 loop spans 16 amino acids. Per the germline V gene, CDR1 is SGDLS and CDR2 is YYNGEE. These data belong to a study of T-cell reconstitution after alpha-beta-depleted transplantation in children. Whole-study results and caveats: Surviving recipient T cells and thymic progenitors produced the high day-60 TCRbeta diversity seen in some patients. After transplant, at about two months, alpha-beta T cells were reportedly derived from several hundred expanded graft clones. From newly produced T cells came most of the T-cell counts and diversity one year after transplant.

This material consisted of PBMCs, mostly from graft donor cells, taken 360 days after TCRalphabeta/CD19-depleted stem cell transplant. The chain combines TRBV9 with TRBJ2-1; 8 positions match TRBD2. The receptor was isolated from a male patient between 2 and 10 years old who had a stem cell transplant for acute lymphoblastic leukemia, so the T cells may come from the graft donor. The CDR3 region is CASSPQGSGGSNEQFF. The CDR3 DNA is TGTGCCAGCAGCCCCCAGGGAAGCGGGGGATCCAATGAGCAGTTCTTC.